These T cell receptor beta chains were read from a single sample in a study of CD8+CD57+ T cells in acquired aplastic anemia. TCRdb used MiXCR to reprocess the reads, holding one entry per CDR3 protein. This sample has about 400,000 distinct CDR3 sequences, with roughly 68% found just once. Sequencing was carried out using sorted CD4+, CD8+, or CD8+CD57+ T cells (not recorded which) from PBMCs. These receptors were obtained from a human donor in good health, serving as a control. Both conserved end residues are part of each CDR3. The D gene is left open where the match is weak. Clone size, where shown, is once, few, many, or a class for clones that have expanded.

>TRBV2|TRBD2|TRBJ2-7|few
CASSDLAGDHEQHF
TGTGCCAGCAGTGATCTAGCGGGGGACCACGAGCAGCACTTC
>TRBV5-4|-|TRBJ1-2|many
CASSLASRGGNGYTF
TGTGCCAGCAGCTTGGCCAGTAGGGGTGGGAATGGCTACACCTTC
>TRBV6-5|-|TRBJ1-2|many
CASKAGREYGYTF
TGTGCCAGCAAAGCCGGACGGGAGTATGGCTACACCTTC
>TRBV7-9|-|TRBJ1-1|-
CASSLGVGVGTKAFF
TGTGCTAGCAGCTTGGGAGTAGGGGTCGGGACTAAAGCTTTCTTT
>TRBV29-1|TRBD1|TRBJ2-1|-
CSVGDRHYNEQFF
TGCAGCGTTGGGGACAGACACTACAATGAGCAGTTCTTC
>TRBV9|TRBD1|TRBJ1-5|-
CASSVGLSKGQRQHF
TGTGCCAGCAGCGTAGGGTTATCGAAGGGACAGCGCCAGCATTTT
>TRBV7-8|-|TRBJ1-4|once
CASSGPRDINTEKLFF
TGTGCCAGCAGTGGTCCCCGGGACATAAACACTGAAAAACTGTTTTTT
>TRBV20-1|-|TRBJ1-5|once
CSGQGGENQPQHF
TGCAGTGGCCAGGGCGGCGAGAATCAGCCCCAGCATTTT
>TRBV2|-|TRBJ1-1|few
CASEWRALGTEAFF
TGTGCCAGCGAATGGAGGGCGCTTGGGACTGAAGCTTTCTTT
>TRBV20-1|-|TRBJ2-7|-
CSARKYTVSEQYF
TGCAGTGCTAGGAAATACACGGTCTCCGAGCAGTACTTC
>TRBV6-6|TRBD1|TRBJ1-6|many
CASSSRSGGNSPLHF
TGTGCCAGCAGTTCCCGGTCAGGGGGCAATTCACCCCTCCACTTT